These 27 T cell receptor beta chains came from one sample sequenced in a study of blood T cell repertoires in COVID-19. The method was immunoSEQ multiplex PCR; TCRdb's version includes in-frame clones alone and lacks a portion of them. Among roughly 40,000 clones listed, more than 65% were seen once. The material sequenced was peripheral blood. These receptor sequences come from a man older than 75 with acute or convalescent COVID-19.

This chain's CDR3 is CASSLAGGNHEQYF. In DNA form, the CDR3 reads TGTGCCAGCTCCCTAGCGGGAGGGAACCACGAGCAGTACTTC. V gene TRBV18 combines with J gene TRBJ2-7, with 12 bases lining up with TRBD2. Germline V gene lookup returns CDR1 KGHSH and CDR2 LQKENI. J gave up 5 bases and V 6 bases, and 5 bases lay outside the gene matches. The CDR3 spans 14 residues.

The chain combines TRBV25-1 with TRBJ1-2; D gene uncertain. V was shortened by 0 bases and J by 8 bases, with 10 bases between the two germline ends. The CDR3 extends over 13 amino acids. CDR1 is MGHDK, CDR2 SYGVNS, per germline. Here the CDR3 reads CASSEYEGSGYTF. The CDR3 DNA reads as TGTGCCAGCAGTGAATATGAGGGAAGCGGCTACACCTTC.

The CDR3 region is CASSVLGQGGEKLFF. Here the CDR3 DNA reads TGTGCCAGCAGTGTCCTAGGACAGGGAGGCGAAAAACTGTTTTTT. V is TRBV2 and J is TRBJ1-4, with 8 bases aligning to TRBD1. The V and J ends lost 4 bases and 8 bases, in that order; junction bases with no gene match: 9. The CDR3 consists of 15 residues. Germline V lookup: CDR1 SNHLY, CDR2 FYNNEI. Full variable domain (missing parts from reference TRBV2 and TRBJ1-4): EPEVTQTPSHQVTQMGQEVILRCVPISNHLYFYWYRQILGQKVEFLVSFYNNEISEKSEIFDDQFSVERPDGSNFTLKIRSTKLEDSAMYFCASSVLGQGGEKLFFGSGTQLSVL.

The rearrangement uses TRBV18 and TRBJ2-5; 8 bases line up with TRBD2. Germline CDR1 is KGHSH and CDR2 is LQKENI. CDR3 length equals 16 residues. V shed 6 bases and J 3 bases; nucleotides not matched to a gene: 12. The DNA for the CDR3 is TGTGCCAGCTCCGGCCCGGGACTAGATAATGAAGAGACCCAGTACTTC. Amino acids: CASSGPGLDNEETQYF.

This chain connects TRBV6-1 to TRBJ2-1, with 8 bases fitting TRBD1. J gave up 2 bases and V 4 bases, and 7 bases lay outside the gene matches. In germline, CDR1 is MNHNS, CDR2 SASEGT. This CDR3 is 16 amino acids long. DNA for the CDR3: TGTGCCAGCAGTGTCGGACAGGGTAGTCCCTACAATGAGCAGTTCTTC. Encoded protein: CASSVGQGSPYNEQFF.

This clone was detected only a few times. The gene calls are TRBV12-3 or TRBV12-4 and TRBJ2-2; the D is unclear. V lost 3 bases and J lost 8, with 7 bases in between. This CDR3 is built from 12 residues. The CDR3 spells CASSLGRGELFF. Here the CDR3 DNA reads TGTGCCAGCAGTTTGGGCAGGGGGGAGCTGTTTTTT.

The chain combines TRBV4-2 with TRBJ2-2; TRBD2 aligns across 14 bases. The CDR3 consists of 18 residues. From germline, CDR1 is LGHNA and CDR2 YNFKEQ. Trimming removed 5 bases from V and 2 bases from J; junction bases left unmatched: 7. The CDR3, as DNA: TGTGCCAGCAGCTCGCGACTAGCGGGGGGGATAAACACCGGGGAGCTGTTTTTT. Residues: CASSSRLAGGINTGELFF.

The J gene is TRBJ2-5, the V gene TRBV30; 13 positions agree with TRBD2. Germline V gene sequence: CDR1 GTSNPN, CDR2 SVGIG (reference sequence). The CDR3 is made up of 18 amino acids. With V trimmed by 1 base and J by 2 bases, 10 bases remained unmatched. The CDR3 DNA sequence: TGTGCCTGGAGTGCCGGACTAGCGGGAGCCCGAGGTCAAGAGACCCAGTACTTC. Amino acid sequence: CAWSAGLAGARGQETQYF.

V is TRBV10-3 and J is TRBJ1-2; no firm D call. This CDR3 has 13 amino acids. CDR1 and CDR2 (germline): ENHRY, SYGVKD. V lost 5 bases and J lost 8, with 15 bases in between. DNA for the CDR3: TGTGCCATCAGTAACGGGGTTATCGAGGGCTACACCTTC. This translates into CAISNGVIEGYTF.

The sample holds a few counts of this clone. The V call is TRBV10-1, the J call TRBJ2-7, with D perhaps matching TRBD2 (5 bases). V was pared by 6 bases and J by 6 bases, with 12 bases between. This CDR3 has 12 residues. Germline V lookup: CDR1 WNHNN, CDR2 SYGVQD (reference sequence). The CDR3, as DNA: TGCGCCAGCAGCCCTACTAGGTTCGAGCAGTACTTC. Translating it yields CASSPTRFEQYF.

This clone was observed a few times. CDR3 in DNA: TGTGCCAGTAGTACCGGGTGGTCCACTGAAGCTTTCTTT. Protein product: CASSTGWSTEAFF. The chain is built from TRBV19 and TRBJ1-1; D remains ambiguous. The germline V gene has CDR1 LNHDA and CDR2 SQIVND (reference sequence). Trimming cost V 4 bases and J 4 bases, with 10 bases left between them. The CDR3 spans 13 residues.

CDR3 region: CASSPGQAEAGTQYF. CDR3 coding DNA: TGCGCCAGCAGCCCCGGACAGGCCGAGGCAGGGACGCAGTATTTT. The genes are TRBV5-1 and TRBJ2-3; the match to TRBD1 covers 7 bases. Germline CDR1 SGHRS, CDR2 YFSETQ. V dropped 4 bases and J dropped 9; count of bases not matched to a gene: 14. The CDR3 runs to 15 residues. Combining the CDR3 with reference TRBV5-1 and TRBJ2-3 gives the whole variable domain KAGVTQTPRYLIKTRGQQVTLSCSPISGHRSVSWYQQTPGQGLQFLFEYFSETQRNKGNFPGRFSGRQFSNSRSEMNVSTLELGDSALYLCASSPGQAEAGTQYFGPGTRLTVL.

The CDR3 coding sequence is TGTGCCAGCAGTGAGATCCTCGCGGGGAAAAGGGCCAACGTCCTGACTTTC. The encoded protein is CASSEILAGKRANVLTF. V is TRBV2 and J is TRBJ2-6; D may be TRBD2 (6 bases). The V gene's germline CDR1 is SNHLY and CDR2 FYNNEI. Trimming removed 3 bases at V and 5 bases at J, with 17 bases between. The CDR3 loop spans 17 amino acids.

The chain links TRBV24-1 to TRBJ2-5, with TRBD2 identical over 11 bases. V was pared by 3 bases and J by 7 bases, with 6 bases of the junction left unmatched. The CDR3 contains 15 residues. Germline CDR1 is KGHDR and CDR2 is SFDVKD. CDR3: CATSDPTSGSATQYF. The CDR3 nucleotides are TGTGCCACCAGTGATCCTACTAGCGGGAGTGCGACCCAGTACTTC.

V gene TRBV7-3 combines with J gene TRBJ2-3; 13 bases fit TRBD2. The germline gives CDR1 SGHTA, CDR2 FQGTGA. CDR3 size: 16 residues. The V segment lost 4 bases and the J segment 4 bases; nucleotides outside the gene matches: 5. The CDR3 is CASSSLTSGRSDTQYF. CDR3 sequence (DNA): TGTGCCAGCAGCTCCTTGACTAGCGGGAGGTCAGATACGCAGTATTTT.

CDR3 DNA sequence: TGTGCCAGCAGCTCACAGGGGGCTGGTAATTCACCCCTCCACTTT. Translating gives CASSSQGAGNSPLHF. The chain joins TRBV7-9 to TRBJ1-6, with 9 bases that match TRBD1. V was clipped by 4 bases and J by 6 bases; unmatched bases: 4. Germline CDR1 reads SEHNR; CDR2 reads FQNEAQ (reference sequence). CDR3 length equals 15 residues.

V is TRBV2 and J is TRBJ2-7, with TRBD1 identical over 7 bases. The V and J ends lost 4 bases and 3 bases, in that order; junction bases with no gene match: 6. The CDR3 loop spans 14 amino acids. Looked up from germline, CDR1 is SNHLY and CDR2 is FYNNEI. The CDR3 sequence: CASSVGDSHYEQYF. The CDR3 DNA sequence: TGTGCCAGCAGTGTCGGGGACAGTCACTACGAGCAGTACTTC.

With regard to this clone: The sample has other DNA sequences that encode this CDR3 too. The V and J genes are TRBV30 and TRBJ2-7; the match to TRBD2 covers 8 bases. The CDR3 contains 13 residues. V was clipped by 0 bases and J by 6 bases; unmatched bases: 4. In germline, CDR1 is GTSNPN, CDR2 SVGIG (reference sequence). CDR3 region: CAWSVAGGAEQYF. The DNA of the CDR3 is TGTGCCTGGAGTGTCGCGGGAGGCGCCGAGCAGTACTTC. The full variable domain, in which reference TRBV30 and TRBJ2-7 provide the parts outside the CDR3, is SQTIHQWPATLVQPVGSPLSLECTVEGTSNPNLYWYRQAAGRGLQLLFYSVGIGQISSEVPQNLSASRPQDRQFILSSKKLLLSDSGFYLCAWSVAGGAEQYFGPGTRLTVT.

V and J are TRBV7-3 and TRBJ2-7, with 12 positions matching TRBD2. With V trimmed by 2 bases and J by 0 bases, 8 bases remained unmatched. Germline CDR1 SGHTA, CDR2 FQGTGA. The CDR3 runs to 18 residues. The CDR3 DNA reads TGTGCCAGCAGCTTATTTCCGAGGACTAGCGGGATCTCCTACGAGCAGTACTTC. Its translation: CASSLFPRTSGISYEQYF.

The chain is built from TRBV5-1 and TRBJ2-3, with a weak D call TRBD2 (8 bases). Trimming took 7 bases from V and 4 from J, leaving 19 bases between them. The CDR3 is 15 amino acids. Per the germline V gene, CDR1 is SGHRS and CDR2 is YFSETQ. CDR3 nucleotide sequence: TGCGCCAGCTATATCGGGAGGGGGCAGTCAGATACGCAGTATTTT. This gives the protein CASYIGRGQSDTQYF.

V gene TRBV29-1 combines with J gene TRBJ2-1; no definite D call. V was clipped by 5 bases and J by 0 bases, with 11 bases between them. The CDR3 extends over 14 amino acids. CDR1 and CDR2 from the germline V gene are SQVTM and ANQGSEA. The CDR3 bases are TGCAGCGTTACCAGACGGAGCTCCTACAATGAGCAGTTCTTC. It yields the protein CSVTRRSSYNEQFF.

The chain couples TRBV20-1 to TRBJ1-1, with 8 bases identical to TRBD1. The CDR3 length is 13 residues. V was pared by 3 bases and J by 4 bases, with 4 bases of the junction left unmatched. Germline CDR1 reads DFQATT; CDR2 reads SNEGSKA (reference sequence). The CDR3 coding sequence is TGCAGTGCTAGTGGACAGGGTGGCACTGAAGCTTTCTTT. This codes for CSASGQGGTEAFF.

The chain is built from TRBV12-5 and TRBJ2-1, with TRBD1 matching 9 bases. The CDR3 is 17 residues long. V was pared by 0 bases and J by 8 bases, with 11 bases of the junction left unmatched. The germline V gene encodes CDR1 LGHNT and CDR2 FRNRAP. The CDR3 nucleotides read TGTGCTAGTGGTTTGGTTCCGGGACAGGGTGTAGAAGATGAGCAGTTCTTC. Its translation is CASGLVPGQGVEDEQFF.

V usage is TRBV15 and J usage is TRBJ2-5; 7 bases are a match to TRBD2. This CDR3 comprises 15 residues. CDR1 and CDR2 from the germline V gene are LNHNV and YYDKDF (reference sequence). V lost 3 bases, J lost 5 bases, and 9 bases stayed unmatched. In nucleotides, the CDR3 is TGTGCCACCAGCAGGGAACCGGGAGGAGGGGAGACCCAGTACTTC. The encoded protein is CATSREPGGGETQYF.

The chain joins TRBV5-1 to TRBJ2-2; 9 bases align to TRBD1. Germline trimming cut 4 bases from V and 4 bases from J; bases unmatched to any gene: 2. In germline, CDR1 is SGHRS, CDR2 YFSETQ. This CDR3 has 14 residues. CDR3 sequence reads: CASSVTGGTGELFF. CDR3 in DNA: TGCGCCAGCAGCGTGACAGGGGGCACCGGGGAGCTGTTTTTT.

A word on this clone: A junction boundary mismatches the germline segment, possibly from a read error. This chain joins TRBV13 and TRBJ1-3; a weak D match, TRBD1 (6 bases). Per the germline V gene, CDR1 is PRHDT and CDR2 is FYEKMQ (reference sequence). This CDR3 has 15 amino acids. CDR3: CASSLGQHSGNTIYF. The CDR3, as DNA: TGTGCCAGCAGCCTAGGACAGCACTCTGGAAACACCATATATTTT.

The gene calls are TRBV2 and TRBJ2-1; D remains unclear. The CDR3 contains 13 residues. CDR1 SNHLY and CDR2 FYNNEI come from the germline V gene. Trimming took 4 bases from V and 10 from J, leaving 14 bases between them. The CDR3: CASSGPSGGEQFF. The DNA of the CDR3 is TGTGCCAGCAGTGGCCCGTCGGGTGGGGAGCAGTTCTTC.